This entry describes one T cell receptor (beta chain). The CDR3 has 15 residues. V shed 4 bases, J shed 6 bases, and the junction held 9 bases outside the gene matches. In germline, CDR1 is LGHNA, CDR2 YSLEER. This sample was included in a study of blood T cell repertoires in COVID-19. About the study: In each case, the material was cDNA or gDNA derived from T cells, B-cell-depleted T cells, or PBMCs.

In the source study's methods: Reference gene primer amplification gave estimated nucleated cell counts. Sequenced by immunoSEQ multiplex PCR; TCRdb stores in-frame clones only, minus some. That table gives V, J and clone size, and the DNA gave D and trimming. Of under 200,000 clones listed, 65% to 85% were seen once; the top ten hold approximately 11%. The J gene is TRBJ2-5, the V gene TRBV4-3, with 9 bases identical to TRBD1. What was sequenced was peripheral blood. The receptor was derived from a man in his 70s with active or convalescent COVID-19. The CDR3 DNA is TGCGCCAGCAGCCCAGCCGGGACAGGGAAAAAGACCCAGTACTTC. As protein: CASSPAGTGKKTQYF.